This section outlines one T cell receptor (beta chain) sequence together with its context. This entry comes from a study of blood T cell repertoires in COVID-19. Looked up from germline, CDR1 is SGHDT and CDR2 is YYEEEE. V lost 0 bases to trimming and J lost 3 bases; unmatched junction nucleotides: 3. The CDR3 is 14 amino acids. Per the original data handling: Researchers report that nucleated cell counts were estimated from reference gene primer amplification. Profiling relied on immunoSEQ multiplex PCR, and the TCRdb table lists in-frame clones only, not all of them. V, J and clone size are taken as reported in that table, and D and trimming were inferred from the DNA itself. This sample has 150,000 to 200,000 clones, with 84% found just once. Participants came from 24 US areas, aged roughly 18 to 89 years. Clinical histories supplied by participants themselves formed the basis of cohort assignment. Someone with COVID-19 had been met by exposed participants within 2 weeks before study entry.

The sequence came from a woman aged 25 to 45 who had been exposed to COVID-19. The chain has TRBV5-6 and TRBJ2-7; 7 bases map to TRBD1. The sequencing input was PBMCs or T cells enriched from blood (not recorded which). The CDR3 DNA sequence: TGTGCCAGCAGCTTGGGCTCAGGGGGCTACGAGCAGTACTTC. Protein product: CASSLGSGGYEQYF.